The 26 T cell receptor beta chains in this list originate from one sample, sequenced in a study of T-cell reconstitution after alpha-beta-depleted transplantation in children (dated by TCRdb to 2016 to 2017). What the treatment or condition label conveys for this sample: allogeneic hematopoietic cell transplantation with graft depleted of TCRalphabeta T cells and CD19 B cells. The antigens of these receptors remain unknown. What the authors observed across the whole study: Over the following months the frequencies of hyperexpanded clones went down, and after one year T-cell counts and TCRbeta diversity were mostly credited to newly produced T cells.

Library prep was done by PCR. This sample was sequenced with an Illumina HiSeq 2500. To normalize quantification of the TCRbeta repertoire, the TCR libraries were built with molecular barcoding that relied on unique molecular identifiers. The raw public reads went through TCRdb reprocessing: fastp at Q25, MiXCR clone calling, in-frame beta chains kept. Here each entry gathers all rows of one CDR3 protein and keeps the most common genes and DNA. The sample table holds a few hundred thousand distinct CDR3 sequences, of which over 7% were seen once. Approximately 9% of the sample comes from the top ten. This specimen was peripheral blood, taken 360 days after TCRalphabeta/CD19-depleted stem cell transplant. All receptors come from a female patient between 2 and 15 years old who had a stem cell transplant for Fanconi anemia, so the T cells may come from the graft donor.

The table lists this clonotype with a count of one. V gene TRBV3-1 combines with J gene TRBJ2-1; 8 positions agree with TRBD2. Germline V lookup: CDR1 LGHDT, CDR2 YNNKEL (reference sequence). After removal of 1 base from V and 10 bases from J, the junction contained 9 bases not matched to a gene. The CDR3 totals 15 residues. CDR3 sequence (DNA): TGTGCCAGCAGCCAAGGAGCGGGGGCGCCCTACGAGCAGTTCTTC. Amino acids: CASSQGAGAPYEQFF.

The chain recombines TRBV4-1 with TRBJ2-3, with TRBD1 matching 9 bases. From germline, CDR1 is MGHRA and CDR2 YSYEKL. The V and J ends lost 5 bases and 8 bases, in that order; junction bases with no gene match: 17. CDR3 size: 17 residues. The CDR3, as DNA: TGCGCCAGCAGCGGACGACAGGGGGGCCCGGGTGATGGTACGCAGTATTTT. Translation: CASSGRQGGPGDGTQYF.

The chain combines TRBV7-8 with TRBJ1-2; 7 nucleotides line up with TRBD1. Trimming at V came to 1 base and at J to 8 bases, leaving 10 bases not matched to a gene. Germline CDR1 and CDR2: SGHVS and FQNEAQ. The CDR3 is made up of 15 amino acids. CDR3 in amino acids: CASSLEGGGAGGYTF. CDR3 DNA: TGTGCCAGCAGCTTAGAGGGAGGGGGCGCGGGAGGCTACACCTTC.

This clonotype came up many times. The V call is TRBV13, the J call TRBJ2-7; TRBD1 agrees at 7 bases. The trim removed 6 bases at V and 1 base at J, leaving 3 bases unmatched. Germline CDR1 is PRHDT and CDR2 is FYEKMQ (reference sequence). This CDR3 has 13 amino acids. The DNA for the CDR3 is TGTGCCAGCAGTCGGGACAGATCCTACGAGCAGTACTTC. This codes for CASSRDRSYEQYF. The full variable domain, its missing parts supplied by reference TRBV13 and TRBJ2-7, is AAGVIQSPRHLIKEKRETATLKCYPIPRHDTVYWYQQGPGQDPQFLISFYEKMQSDKGSIPDRFSAQQFSDYHSELNMSSLELGDSALYFCASSRDRSYEQYFGPGTRLTVT.

This clonotype has at least ten counts. V is TRBV5-6 and J is TRBJ2-1, with 9 bases that match TRBD2. The trim removed 0 bases at V and 3 bases at J, leaving 1 base unmatched. CDR1 SGHDT and CDR2 YYEEEE come from the germline V gene. This CDR3 spans 15 amino acids. The CDR3 loop is CASSLERGDYNEQFF. The CDR3 coding sequence is TGTGCCAGCAGCTTGGAGCGGGGGGACTACAATGAGCAGTTCTTC.

This clonotype was detected many times. The chain carries TRBV12-3 or TRBV12-4 and TRBJ2-7; 9 positions match TRBD2. The CDR3 consists of 15 residues. V trimming: 1 base; J trimming: 3 bases; junction bases outside the gene matches: 4. The CDR3 spells CASSLEVAGDYEQYF. For the CDR3, the DNA is TGTGCCAGCAGTTTAGAGGTAGCGGGGGACTACGAGCAGTACTTC.

In this sample, this clonotype turned up many times. Written as DNA, the CDR3 is TGTGCCAGCATACCTAGCGGGACTAGCTCCTACGAGCAGTACGTC. Translation: CASIPSGTSSYEQYV. The rearrangement uses TRBV2 and TRBJ2-7; 9 bases map to TRBD2. CDR3 length: 15 residues. The V segment lost 7 bases and the J segment 0 bases; nucleotides outside the gene matches: 7. Germline V gene sequence: CDR1 SNHLY, CDR2 FYNNEI.

This clonotype was recorded at least ten times. The J gene is TRBJ2-2, the V gene TRBV24-1; no clear D gene. The V gene lost 3 bases and the J gene lost 0 bases, with 13 bases spanning the gap. Per the germline V gene, CDR1 is KGHDR and CDR2 is SFDVKD. This CDR3 has 17 residues. CDR3 protein: CATSDTSGRANTGELFF. The CDR3, as DNA: TGTGCCACCAGTGATACCTCAGGACGGGCGAACACCGGGGAGCTGTTTTTT.

This clonotype has at least ten counts. CDR3 coding DNA: TGCAGTGCTAGGAGTGGGGACCGGCAGTACTTC. This sequence encodes CSARSGDRQYF. This rearrangement joins TRBV20-1 to TRBJ2-7; the D call may be TRBD1 or TRBD2 (5 bases each). Trimming took 3 bases from V and 9 from J, leaving 12 bases between them. The CDR3 consists of 11 residues. In germline, CDR1 is DFQATT, CDR2 SNEGSKA (reference sequence).

In its sample, this clonotype was seen many times. V gene TRBV15 combines with J gene TRBJ2-7; D unresolved. The ends were cut back, 4 bases at V and 3 bases at J, with 10 bases in the middle. CDR1 is LNHNV and CDR2 is YYDKDF in the germline V gene (reference sequence). The CDR3 has 13 amino acids. CDR3 protein: CATSNGRNYEQYF. The CDR3 DNA reads as TGTGCCACCAGCAACGGAAGGAACTACGAGCAGTACTTC.

This clonotype was seen at least ten times. The chain recombines TRBV4-3 with TRBJ2-4; D unresolved. The CDR3 is 15 amino acids. Trimming removed 8 bases from V and 0 bases from J, with 14 bases in between. Germline CDR1 and CDR2: LGHNA and YSLEER. The CDR3 spells CASVRHKVAKNIQYF. CDR3 DNA: TGCGCCAGCGTCCGGCACAAAGTAGCCAAAAACATTCAGTACTTC.

The sample holds many counts of this clonotype. This chain uses TRBV9 with TRBJ2-5; 7 bases align to TRBD1. With 0 bases clipped from V and 5 bases from J, the junction kept 4 bases outside the gene matches. This CDR3 is 14 amino acids long. Per the germline V gene, CDR1 is SGDLS and CDR2 is YYNGEE. The CDR3 sequence: CASSVGGGAETQYF. CDR3 DNA sequence: TGTGCCAGCAGCGTAGGAGGGGGCGCGGAGACCCAGTACTTC.

This clonotype was observed a few times. The chain carries TRBV20-1 and TRBJ1-2; D remains unclear. In germline, CDR1 is DFQATT, CDR2 SNEGSKA (reference sequence). This CDR3 comprises 13 residues. CDR3 region: CADRASLNYGYTF. CDR3 sequence (DNA): TGCGCCGACCGGGCCTCACTTAACTATGGCTACACCTTC.

The rearrangement uses TRBV12-3 or TRBV12-4 and TRBJ1-5; the match to TRBD1 covers 8 bases. The V gene end was trimmed by 3 bases and the J gene end by 0 bases; junction bases not matched to a gene: 7. CDR3 length equals 17 residues. Here the CDR3 DNA reads TGTGCCAGCAGTTTTAGGGGGACAGGCTATAGCAATCAGCCCCAGCATTTT. Protein: CASSFRGTGYSNQPQHF.

V and J are TRBV7-9 and TRBJ1-1, with D possibly matching TRBD1 (6 bases). The CDR3 totals 16 residues. Per germline, CDR1 SEHNR and CDR2 FQNEAQ (reference sequence). V lost 2 bases and J 3 bases, leaving 16 bases between the germline ends. CDR3 in DNA: TGTGCCAGCAGCTTATACCAGGGGATGACGCACACTGAAGCTTTCTTT. Its translation: CASSLYQGMTHTEAFF.

Only a few counts were recorded for this clonotype. The chain uses TRBV7-9 and TRBJ2-2, with D possibly TRBD1 on 5 matching bases. Trimming stripped 5 bases from V and 6 bases from J, with 22 bases between. Germline V gene lookup returns CDR1 SEHNR and CDR2 FQNEAQ (reference sequence). This CDR3 comprises 17 residues. Here the CDR3 DNA reads TGTGCCAGCAGCCTTACTCCCGGGCCAGGGTCCCCCGGGGAGCTGTTTTTT. It encodes CASSLTPGPGSPGELFF.

This clonotype was seen many times. V usage is TRBV7-3 and J usage is TRBJ2-2; D is ambiguous. The CDR3 runs to 14 residues. CDR1 and CDR2 from the germline V gene are SGHTA and FQGTGA. Trimming took off 3 bases at V and 0 bases at J, with 5 bases between the two ends. Here the CDR3 reads CASSFDANTGELFF. CDR3 DNA: TGTGCCAGCAGCTTCGACGCGAACACCGGGGAGCTGTTTTTT.

This clonotype was observed at least ten times. The J gene is TRBJ2-7, the V gene TRBV6-5; 16 positions match TRBD2. The CDR3 extends over 16 amino acids. V was clipped by 5 bases and J by 7 bases; unmatched bases: 8. CDR1 and CDR2 from the germline V gene are MNHEY and SVGAGI. Written as DNA, the CDR3 is TGTGCCAGCAGTCACCTAGGGACTAGCGGGAGGGGGGAGCAGTACTTC. It translates to CASSHLGTSGRGEQYF.

This clonotype has just a few counts. This sequence joins TRBV12-3 or TRBV12-4 and TRBJ1-1; possibly TRBD1 for D (6 bases). The CDR3 is 13 amino acids. Trimming stripped 7 bases from V and 6 bases from J, with 15 bases between. The CDR3 bases are TGTGCCAGCAACCTACAGGGTCGTGCTGAAGCTTTCTTT. Translated: CASNLQGRAEAFF.

The chain uses TRBV6-2 or TRBV6-3 and TRBJ2-2; D not certain. Germline assignment: CDR1 MNHEY and CDR2 SVGEGT. The CDR3 contains 13 residues. The V end was cut by 5 bases, the J end by 2 bases, with 6 bases between. CDR3 amino acids: CASSQINTGELFF. DNA for the CDR3: TGTGCCAGCAGTCAAATAAACACCGGGGAGCTGTTTTTT.

This clonotype was counted at least ten times. The V call is TRBV5-1, the J call TRBJ2-2; D gene ambiguous. Germline V lookup: CDR1 SGHRS, CDR2 YFSETQ. The CDR3 extends over 15 amino acids. V gave up 4 bases and J gave up 3 bases, with 13 bases separating them. CDR3 bases: TGCGCCAGCAGCGCCCGGGCCCGGGACACCGGGGAGCTGTTTTTT. Translating it yields CASSARARDTGELFF.

This clonotype was seen repeatedly, ten times or more. The chain couples TRBV6-1 to TRBJ1-1; D gene unclear. The CDR3 has 14 amino acids. Germline assignment: CDR1 MNHNS and CDR2 SASEGT. V lost 6 bases, J lost 7 bases, and 18 bases lay in between. The CDR3 sequence: CASSPVYGEGEAFF. The CDR3 DNA sequence: TGTGCCAGCAGCCCCGTTTACGGGGAGGGTGAAGCTTTCTTT.

Ten or more counts support this clonotype. This chain links TRBV6-5 with TRBJ1-1; D gene unclear. In germline, CDR1 is MNHEY, CDR2 SVGAGI. The V and J ends lost 7 bases and 1 base respectively, with 10 bases between them. The CDR3 has 13 residues. As DNA, the CDR3 is TGTGCCAGCACCCCAGACGGGAACACTGAAGCTTTCTTT. This sequence encodes CASTPDGNTEAFF.

This clonotype was observed many times. V is TRBV5-1 and J is TRBJ2-3; no clear D. Trimming took 3 bases from V and 3 from J, leaving 14 bases between them. This CDR3 has 15 amino acids. Germline assignment: CDR1 SGHRS and CDR2 YFSETQ. CDR3 coding DNA: TGCGCCAGCAGCTACCGAAACTACCAAACAGATACGCAGTATTTT. Its protein product is CASSYRNYQTDTQYF.

This chain links TRBV5-1 with TRBJ1-1; TRBD1 aligns across 9 bases. V shed 2 bases, J shed 7 bases, and the junction held 6 bases outside the gene matches. Germline loops: CDR1 SGHRS, CDR2 YFSETQ. CDR3 length equals 14 residues. In DNA, the CDR3 is TGCGCCAGCAGCTTAACAGGGGGCTCGGATGAAGCTTTCTTT. This gives the protein CASSLTGGSDEAFF.

The chain couples TRBV7-3 to TRBJ2-1; D possibly matches TRBD1 or TRBD2 (5 bases each). V was clipped by 5 bases and J by 7 bases, with 15 bases between them. Germline CDR1 reads SGHTA; CDR2 reads FQGTGA. The length of the CDR3 is 14 residues. CDR3 protein: CASSMGPQGNEQFF. For the CDR3, the DNA is TGTGCCAGCAGCATGGGACCCCAGGGTAATGAGCAGTTCTTC.